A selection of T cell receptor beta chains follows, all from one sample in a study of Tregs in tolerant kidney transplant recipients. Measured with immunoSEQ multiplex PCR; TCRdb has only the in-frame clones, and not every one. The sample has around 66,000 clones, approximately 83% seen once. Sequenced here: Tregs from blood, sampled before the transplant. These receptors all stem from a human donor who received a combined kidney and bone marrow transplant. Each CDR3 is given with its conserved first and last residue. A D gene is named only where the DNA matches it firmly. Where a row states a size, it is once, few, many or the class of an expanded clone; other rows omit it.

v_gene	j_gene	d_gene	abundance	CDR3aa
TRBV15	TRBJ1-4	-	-	CATSRGWTTNEKLFF
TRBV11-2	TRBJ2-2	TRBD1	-	CASSQQGAGTGELFF
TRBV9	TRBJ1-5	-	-	CASSVGPHGGQPQHF
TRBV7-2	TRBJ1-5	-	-	CASSTRGNQPQHF
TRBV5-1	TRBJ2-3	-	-	CASSQDTDTQYF
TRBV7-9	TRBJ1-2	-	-	CASSSHYGQDYGYTF
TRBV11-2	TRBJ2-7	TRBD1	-	CASSSRQGWSYEQYF
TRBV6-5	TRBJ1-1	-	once	CASSLQADTEAFF
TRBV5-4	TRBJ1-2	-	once	CASSLEGQNYGYTF
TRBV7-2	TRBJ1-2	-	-	CASSSRGLRYGYTF
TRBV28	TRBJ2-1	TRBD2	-	CASPPGLAENNEQFF
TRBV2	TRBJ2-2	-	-	CASNGGGRNTGELFF
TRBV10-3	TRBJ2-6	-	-	CAISDTIGPFGRGVGPNVLTF
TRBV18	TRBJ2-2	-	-	CASSPEAAPGAGELFF
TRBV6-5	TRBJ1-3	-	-	CASIAEGSGNTIYF
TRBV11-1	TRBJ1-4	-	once	CASSHEAWGEKLFF
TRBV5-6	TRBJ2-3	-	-	CASSLSGITDTQYF
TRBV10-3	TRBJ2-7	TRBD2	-	CAIRMGLANSYEQYF
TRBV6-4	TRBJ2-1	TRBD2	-	CASTHGKPPTRTSGDNEQFF
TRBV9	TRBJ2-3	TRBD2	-	CASSPPGLSYTQYF
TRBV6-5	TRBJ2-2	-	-	CASSYSGRGPGELFF
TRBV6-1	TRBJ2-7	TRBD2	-	CASTGLAGGPRQYF
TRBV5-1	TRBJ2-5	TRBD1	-	CASSRAADRGETQYF
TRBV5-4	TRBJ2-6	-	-	CASSLGRSSGANVLTF
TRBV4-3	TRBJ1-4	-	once	CASRAVLTNEKLFF
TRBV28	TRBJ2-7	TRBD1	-	CASSLMDRFSYEQYF
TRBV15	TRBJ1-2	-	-	CATSRILNDGYTF
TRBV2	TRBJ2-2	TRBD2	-	CASSLAGGDGELFF
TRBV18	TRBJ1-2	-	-	CASSQLSRQETGYGYTF
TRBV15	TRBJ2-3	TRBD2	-	CATSTGRGLAGVGDTQYF
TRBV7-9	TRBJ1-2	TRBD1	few	CASSFPGQGVGGYTF
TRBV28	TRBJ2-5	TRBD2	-	CASSSGGRAEETQYF
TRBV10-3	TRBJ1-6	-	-	CAISDGSYNSPLHF
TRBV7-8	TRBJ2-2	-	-	CASNERGVANTGELFF
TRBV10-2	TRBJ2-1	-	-	CASSVQGKDEQFF
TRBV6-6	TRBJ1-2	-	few	CASSPRGREGYTF
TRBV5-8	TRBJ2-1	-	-	CASRSRGSYNEQFF
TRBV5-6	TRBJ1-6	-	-	CASSLDTDSPLHF
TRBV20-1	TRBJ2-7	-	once	CSASGGQNQYF
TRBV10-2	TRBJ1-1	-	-	CASSESGGTEAFF
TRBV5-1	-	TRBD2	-	CASSPGGGSYEQYF
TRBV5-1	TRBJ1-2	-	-	CASSLERVNYGYTF
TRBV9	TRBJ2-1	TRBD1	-	CASSASTGVGPYNEQFF
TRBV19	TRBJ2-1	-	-	CASRGGSRSYNEQFF
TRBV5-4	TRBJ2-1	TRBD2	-	CASSRGLAGGGEQFF
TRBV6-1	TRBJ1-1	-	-	CASRTTVNTEAFF